This T cell receptor (beta chain) emerged from a study of cytomegalovirus exposure and HLA in healthy donors. Turning to this clone: Its antigen is unknown.

Study observations and caveats: When the data were analyzed later, several of the most significant clusters appeared to be linked to common viral pathogens.

Researchers ran the PCR with 60 Vbeta and 13 Jbeta primers. Sequencing used immunoSEQ multiplex PCR; TCRdb keeps in-frame clones, though not all of them. Found here are around 140,000 clones, more than 75% of them singletons; the top ten hold roughly 7.7%. Trimming shortened V by 5 bases and J by 5 bases, and 7 bases separated the two germline ends. The CDR3 loop spans 11 amino acids. Germline loops: CDR1 SGHAT, CDR2 FQNNGV. This sequence joins TRBV11-2 and TRBJ2-7; D remains ambiguous. The TCR was taken from a woman aged 45-59 years in good health and CMV-seropositive. Sequences were obtained from PBMCs. The CDR3 DNA reads as TGTGCCAGCAGCAATCAAAACGAGCAGTACTTC. Its protein is CASSNQNEQYF.